This record covers a single TCR beta chain. The data stem from a study of CD8+ T cells in alopecia areata. The wider study: The drug, oral tofacitinib, was given to treated patients at 5 to 10 mg twice daily.

This CDR3 has 13 amino acids. The germline gives CDR1 ENHRY, CDR2 SYGVKD. V trimming: 4 bases; J trimming: 5 bases; junction bases outside the gene matches: 0. Sample treatment: oral pan-JAK inhibitor, 5-10 mg twice daily. Following RNA extraction, reverse transcription yielded cDNA that acted as the sequencing template. Generated by immunoSEQ multiplex PCR, the TCRdb table keeps only in-frame clones and is missing some. The table has 200,000 to 250,000 clones, roughly two fifths seen once. The genes are TRBV10-3 and TRBJ1-5, with TRBD1 matching over 9 bases. The material was CD4+ T cells sorted from blood, obtained between weeks 30 and 35, from a patient treated with tofacitinib. This clonotype was sampled from a human donor with alopecia areata. The CDR3 sequence: CAISGDRDQPQHF. As DNA, the CDR3 is TGTGCCATCAGTGGGGACAGGGATCAGCCCCAGCATTTT.